These 9 T cell receptor beta chains were all obtained from the same sample, sequenced in a study of blood T cell repertoires in COVID-19. Assay: immunoSEQ multiplex PCR; the TCRdb copy retains only in-frame clones and omits some. The sample includes approximately 240,000 clones, roughly 84% of them seen just once. Sequences were obtained from peripheral blood. The receptors originated from a woman in her twenties or thirties who had recovered from COVID-19.

V usage is TRBV5-1 and J usage is TRBJ2-3, with 15 bases lining up with TRBD2. The CDR3 runs 18 residues. The junction had 6 bases not matched to a gene; V was cut back by 4 bases and J by 0 bases. Per the germline V gene, CDR1 is SGHRS and CDR2 is YFSETQ. CDR3 DNA sequence: TGCGCCAGCAGCCGGGGACTAGCGGGAGGTGCTAGCACAGATACGCAGTATTTT. Its translation: CASSRGLAGGASTDTQYF.

This chain uses TRBV7-2 with TRBJ2-7, with 10 bases lining up with TRBD2. Trimming removed 5 bases from V and 5 bases from J; junction bases left unmatched: 12. Germline V gene data show CDR1 as SGHTA and CDR2 as FQGNSA. The CDR3 extends over 16 amino acids. The CDR3 loop reads CASSRNGLAGANEQYF. Here the CDR3 DNA reads TGTGCCAGCAGCAGAAACGGGCTAGCGGGAGCGAACGAGCAGTACTTC.

This clone was found once. The chain recombines TRBV14 with TRBJ2-2; D perhaps matches TRBD2 (5 bases). The V end was cut by 0 bases, the J end by 2 bases, with 7 bases between. This CDR3 comprises 15 residues. Per germline, CDR1 SGHDN and CDR2 FVKESK. CDR3 DNA: TGTGCCAGCAGCCAAGAAAGCGGCAACACCGGGGAGCTGTTTTTT. This codes for CASSQESGNTGELFF. Combining the CDR3 with reference TRBV14 and TRBJ2-2 gives the whole variable domain EAGVTQFPSHSVIEKGQTVTLRCDPISGHDNLYWYRRVMGKEIKFLLHFVKESKQDESGMPNNRFLAERTGGTYSTLKVQPAELEDSGVYFCASSQESGNTGELFFGEGSRLTVL.

The chain uses TRBV3-1 (or the pseudogene TRBV3-2) and TRBJ2-3; the match to TRBD2 covers 9 bases. The V segment lost 1 base and the J segment 14 bases; nucleotides outside the gene matches: 13. The germline CDR1 and CDR2 sequences are LGHDT and YNNKEL (reference sequence). The CDR3 spans 15 residues. CDR3 DNA sequence: TGTGCCAGCAGCCAAGGGACTCTAGCGGGATTCATACCGTATTTT. It specifies CASSQGTLAGFIPYF.

This chain joins TRBV5-1 and TRBJ1-2; no firm D call. V was clipped by 2 bases and J by 8 bases, with 13 bases between them. This CDR3 spans 13 amino acids. Germline V gene lookup returns CDR1 SGHRS and CDR2 YFSETQ. The DNA for the CDR3 is TGCGCCAGCAGCTTTGAGGGAACGGGAGGCTACACCTTC. As protein: CASSFEGTGGYTF. Supplemented by reference TRBV5-1 and TRBJ1-2, the full variable domain reads KAGVTQTPRYLIKTRGQQVTLSCSPISGHRSVSWYQQTPGQGLQFLFEYFSETQRNKGNFPGRFSGRQFSNSRSEMNVSTLELGDSALYLCASSFEGTGGYTFGSGTRLTVV.

This clone was recorded once. The CDR3 region has the DNA TGTGCCAGCAGCGGTAGTTTCTATGAGCAGTTCTTC. This sequence encodes CASSGSFYEQFF. The chain couples TRBV9 to TRBJ2-1, with no clear D. Germline CDR1 SGDLS, CDR2 YYNGEE. The germline V and J ends were trimmed by 3 bases and 8 bases, with 9 bases remaining between them. The CDR3 has 12 residues.

This clone has a handful of counts. V gene TRBV3-1 (or the pseudogene TRBV3-2) combines with J gene TRBJ2-4; 9 nucleotides match TRBD2. Germline CDR1 LGHDT, CDR2 YNNKEL (reference sequence). CDR3 length: 20 residues. The V and J ends lost 4 bases and 1 base, in that order; junction bases with no gene match: 17. The CDR3 sequence is CASSRGPGTSNGVAKNIQYF. In DNA, the CDR3 is TGTGCCAGCAGCCGAGGCCCCGGGACTAGCAACGGGGTCGCCAAAAACATTCAGTACTTC.

This sequence joins TRBV6-6 and TRBJ1-2; D perhaps matches TRBD1 (6 bases). Germline-derived CDR1 and CDR2 are MNHNY and SVGAGI (reference sequence). V gave up 5 bases and J gave up 4 bases, with 14 bases separating them. This CDR3 contains 14 residues. The CDR3 loop is CASSTDTGSYGYTF. In DNA, the CDR3 is TGTGCCAGCAGTACCGACACAGGGAGCTATGGCTACACCTTC.

The gene calls are TRBV6-6 and TRBJ1-5; D not certain. CDR1 is MNHNY and CDR2 is SVGAGI in the germline V gene (reference sequence). There are 11 residues in the CDR3. V was shortened by 6 bases and J by 7 bases, with 7 bases between the two germline ends. DNA of the CDR3: TGTGCCAGCAGCTCGGGGCAGCCCCAGCATTTT. It specifies CASSSGQPQHF.